Shown below are 14 T cell receptor beta chains from a single sample sequenced in a study of blood T cell repertoires in COVID-19. Generated by immunoSEQ multiplex PCR, the TCRdb table keeps only in-frame clones and is missing some. The table lists more than 200,000 clones, roughly 80% of them singletons. What was sequenced was peripheral blood. All receptors derive from a man of 80 years or more with acute or convalescent COVID-19.

The count of this clone is one. The V gene is TRBV5-1, the J gene TRBJ2-6; possibly TRBD1 for D (6 bases). Germline lookup yields CDR1 SGHRS and CDR2 YFSETQ. The length of the CDR3 is 16 residues. Trimming stripped 2 bases from V and 2 bases from J, with 11 bases between. The CDR3 is CASSFRQGTGANVLTF. CDR3 nucleotide sequence: TGCGCCAGCAGCTTTCGCCAGGGGACTGGGGCCAACGTCCTGACTTTC.

The CDR3 protein is CASSIDWEKLFF. CDR3 nucleotides: TGTGCCAGCAGCATCGACTGGGAAAAACTGTTTTTT. This chain connects TRBV7-9 to TRBJ1-4; D remains ambiguous. This CDR3 comprises 12 residues. Deletions cut 5 bases from V and 8 bases from J, with 9 bases between. From germline, CDR1 is SEHNR and CDR2 FQNEAQ (reference sequence).

CDR3 bases: TGTGCCAGCAATTCACGGGGTAACACTGAAGCTTTCTTT. Amino acid sequence: CASNSRGNTEAFF. This rearrangement joins TRBV6-5 to TRBJ1-1; D is undetermined. Trimming left V 7 bases short and J 2 bases short, with 11 bases between. The CDR3 has 13 residues. Germline CDR1 MNHEY, CDR2 SVGAGI.

DNA for the CDR3: TGTGCCAGCAGCCAAGGGAGGGTAAGAAATCAGCCCCAGCATTTT. This encodes CASSQGRVRNQPQHF. This chain links TRBV3-1 (or the pseudogene TRBV3-2) with TRBJ1-5; D unclear. There are 15 residues in the CDR3. The V gene lost 1 base and the J gene lost 4 bases, with 11 bases spanning the gap. The germline V gene encodes CDR1 LGHDT and CDR2 YNNKEL (reference sequence).

The chain recombines TRBV28 with TRBJ2-3; D may be TRBD2 (5 bases). CDR1 and CDR2 from the germline V gene are MDHEN and SYDVKM. Between the trimmed V and J ends, which lost 5 bases and 6 bases, there was a span of 21 bases. The CDR3 length is 16 residues. The CDR3 DNA reads as TGTGCCAGCAGTACCCGGGTAGCGAGTGTCGCGGATACGCAGTATTTT. This codes for CASSTRVASVADTQYF.

This sequence joins TRBV28 and TRBJ1-5; 8 nucleotides agree with TRBD1. The CDR3 has 16 residues. Trimming at V came to 6 bases and at J to 3 bases, leaving 10 bases not matched to a gene. Germline loops: CDR1 MDHEN, CDR2 SYDVKM. The chain's CDR3 is CASSSRQGALNQPQHF. The CDR3 bases are TGTGCCAGCAGCTCCCGCCAGGGGGCCCTCAATCAGCCCCAGCATTTT.

The V call is TRBV28, the J call TRBJ2-5, with D possibly matching TRBD1 (6 bases). Trimming left V 1 base short and J 4 bases short, with 19 bases between. CDR3 size: 17 residues. The germline CDR1 and CDR2 sequences are MDHEN and SYDVKM. The chain's CDR3 is CASSLLGGHAPPETQYF. Written as DNA, the CDR3 is TGTGCCAGCAGTTTATTAGGGGGTCATGCGCCTCCAGAGACCCAGTACTTC.

The V call is TRBV6-5, the J call TRBJ1-1; perhaps TRBD1 as D (5 bases). Germline V gene lookup returns CDR1 MNHEY and CDR2 SVGAGI. The V end was cut by 0 bases, the J end by 3 bases, with 14 bases between. The CDR3 extends over 16 amino acids. CDR3 sequence reads: CASSYSDGGEYTEAFF. In nucleotides, the CDR3 is TGTGCCAGCAGTTACTCGGACGGGGGGGAGTACACTGAAGCTTTCTTT.

Worth noting for this clone: This specimen includes other DNA sequences encoding the same CDR3. The chain uses TRBV5-1 and TRBJ2-7; D is unresolved. The germline V gene has CDR1 SGHRS and CDR2 YFSETQ. The CDR3 runs to 13 residues. V was shortened by 0 bases and J by 2 bases, with 6 bases between the two germline ends. Here the CDR3 DNA reads TGCGCCAGCAGCTTGGACGGAGCCTACGAGCAGTACTTC. Amino acids: CASSLDGAYEQYF.

This clone has just a few counts. The genes are TRBV4-2 and TRBJ1-1; D is undetermined. Germline V gene data show CDR1 as LGHNA and CDR2 as YNFKEQ. CDR3 size: 14 residues. The germline V and J ends were trimmed by 4 bases and 4 bases, with 13 bases remaining between them. CDR3 coding DNA: TGTGCCAGCAGCCCCCCGGGGTCGGTCACTGAAGCTTTCTTT. It codes for CASSPPGSVTEAFF.

This rearrangement joins TRBV11-3 to TRBJ2-2, with D possibly matching TRBD1 (6 bases). The CDR3 runs 15 residues. Trimming took off 1 base at V and 6 bases at J, with 12 bases between the two ends. The germline CDR1 and CDR2 sequences are SGHNT and YENEEA. CDR3 loop: CASSLGTARAGELFF. CDR3 nucleotide sequence: TGTGCCAGCAGCTTAGGGACAGCCCGGGCCGGGGAGCTGTTTTTT.

The chain couples TRBV7-2 to TRBJ1-5, with D unclear. CDR1 and CDR2 from the germline V gene are SGHTA and FQGNSA. This CDR3 has 13 residues. V gave up 2 bases and J gave up 6 bases, with 8 bases separating them. The CDR3 loop is CASSLFFSQPQHF. CDR3 bases: TGTGCCAGCAGCTTATTCTTCTCTCAGCCCCAGCATTTT.

This CDR3 reads CASSIRLVGTGELFF. In DNA form, the CDR3 reads TGTGCCAGTAGTATACGGCTAGTAGGCACCGGGGAGCTGTTTTTT. The chain is built from TRBV19 and TRBJ2-2; D unclear. Trimming pared 2 bases from V and 4 bases from J, leaving 11 bases between. This CDR3 region has 15 residues. Germline V lookup: CDR1 LNHDA, CDR2 SQIVND (reference sequence).

DNA for the CDR3: TGCGCCAGCAGCTCCGAGGTGGGGCCAAATAATGAGCAGTTCTTC. Translating gives CASSSEVGPNNEQFF. The V call is TRBV5-1, the J call TRBJ2-1; TRBD1 is a possible D gene (5 bases). V was clipped by 3 bases and J by 7 bases, with 17 bases between them. The CDR3 has 15 residues. CDR1 SGHRS and CDR2 YFSETQ come from the germline V gene.